A single sample is the source of the 8 T cell receptor beta chains below, sequenced in a study of STAT5B mutations in CD4+ large granular lymphocyte leukemia. Generated by immunoSEQ multiplex PCR, the TCRdb table keeps only in-frame clones and is missing some. The sample records approximately 36,000 clones, over 70% being singletons. Sequences were obtained from CD4+ T cells from blood buffy coats. Receptor source: a human donor in good health.

This clone has more than one count but fewer than ten. The chain employs TRBV7-9 and TRBJ2-2; 9 bases match TRBD1. The V gene end was trimmed by 5 bases and the J gene end by 4 bases; junction bases not matched to a gene: 8. The CDR3 length is 16 residues. Germline V gives CDR1 SEHNR, CDR2 FQNEAQ (reference sequence). For the CDR3, the DNA is TGTGCCAGCAGCCCTCCACAGGGGGCGGTCACCGGGGAGCTGTTTTTT. Translating gives CASSPPQGAVTGELFF.

This sequence joins TRBV10-3 and TRBJ2-4, with D tentatively TRBD1 or TRBD2 (5 bases each). Trimming removed 4 bases at V and 0 bases at J, with 13 bases between. Germline CDR1 is ENHRY and CDR2 is SYGVKD. The CDR3 covers 16 residues. CDR3 sequence reads: CAISGGTRLAKNIQYF. The CDR3 bases are TGTGCCATCAGTGGGGGGACCAGATTAGCCAAAAACATTCAGTACTTC.

This clone has more than one count but fewer than ten. V gene TRBV29-1 combines with J gene TRBJ2-5; 8 bases match TRBD2. After removal of 5 bases from V and 0 bases from J, the junction contained 5 bases not matched to a gene. CDR3 length equals 14 residues. Germline CDR1 SQVTM, CDR2 ANQGSEA. CDR3 residues: CSVRGGQYQETQYF. As DNA, the CDR3 is TGCAGCGTTCGGGGGGGGCAGTACCAAGAGACCCAGTACTTC.

V and J are TRBV4-1 and TRBJ1-1, with D hard to call. The length of the CDR3 is 15 residues. The V gene's germline CDR1 is MGHRA and CDR2 YSYEKL. Trimming shortened V by 0 bases and J by 5 bases, and 13 bases separated the two germline ends. The CDR3 spells CASSQEGIRGTEAFF. CDR3 DNA: TGCGCCAGCAGCCAAGAGGGGATTCGTGGGACTGAAGCTTTCTTT.

The chain joins TRBV5-1 to TRBJ2-2; 8 nucleotides agree with TRBD1. CDR1 and CDR2 (germline): SGHRS, YFSETQ. The CDR3 runs 15 residues. With V trimmed by 0 bases and J by 3 bases, 1 base remained unmatched. The CDR3 DNA sequence: TGCGCCAGCAGCTTGGGACAGGGGTACACCGGGGAGCTGTTTTTT. Its protein is CASSLGQGYTGELFF.

The chain has TRBV7-6 and TRBJ2-1; TRBD2 is a possible D gene (6 bases). Trimming shortened V by 4 bases and J by 6 bases, and 13 bases separated the two germline ends. CDR3 length: 14 amino acids. CDR1 is SGHVS, CDR2 FNYEAQ, per germline. CDR3 nucleotides: TGTGCCAGCAGCTCAGCGGGCAGGGTCAATGAGCAGTTCTTC. Amino acids: CASSSAGRVNEQFF.

Only a few counts were recorded for this clone. The rearrangement links TRBV18 to TRBJ1-5, with D perhaps TRBD1 (5 bases). Germline values: CDR1 KGHSH, CDR2 LQKENI. The V and J ends lost 2 bases and 2 bases respectively, with 10 bases between them. The CDR3 totals 15 residues. Written as DNA, the CDR3 is TGTGCCAGCTCACCAAGTATAGGGGGCAATCAGCCCCAGCATTTT. Translated, it gives CASSPSIGGNQPQHF.

This sequence joins TRBV6-5 and TRBJ2-7, with D uncertain. The V end was cut by 4 bases, the J end by 3 bases, with 13 bases between. The length of the CDR3 is 14 residues. Germline V lookup: CDR1 MNHEY, CDR2 SVGAGI. The CDR3 loop reads CASSSTSKIYEQYF. In DNA form, the CDR3 reads TGTGCCAGCAGTTCGACGAGTAAGATCTACGAGCAGTACTTC.